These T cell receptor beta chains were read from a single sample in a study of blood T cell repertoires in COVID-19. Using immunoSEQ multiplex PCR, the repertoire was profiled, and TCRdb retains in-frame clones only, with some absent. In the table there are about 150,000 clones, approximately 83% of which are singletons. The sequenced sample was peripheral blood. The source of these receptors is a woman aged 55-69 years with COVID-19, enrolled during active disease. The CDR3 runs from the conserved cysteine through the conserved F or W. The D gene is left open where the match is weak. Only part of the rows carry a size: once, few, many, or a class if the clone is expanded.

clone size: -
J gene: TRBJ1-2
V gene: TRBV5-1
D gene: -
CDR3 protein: CASSSLPGHRDGYTF
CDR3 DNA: TGCGCCAGCAGCTCCCTACCGGGACATCGGGATGGCTACACCTTC

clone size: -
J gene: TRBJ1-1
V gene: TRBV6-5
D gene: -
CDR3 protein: CASGGRVDTEAFF
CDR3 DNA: TGTGCCAGCGGAGGTAGGGTGGACACTGAAGCTTTCTTT

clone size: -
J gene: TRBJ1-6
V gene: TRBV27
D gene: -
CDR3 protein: CASSLSSGQLKNSPLHF
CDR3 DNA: TGTGCCAGCAGTTTATCGTCCGGACAGCTTAAAAATTCACCCCTCCACTTT

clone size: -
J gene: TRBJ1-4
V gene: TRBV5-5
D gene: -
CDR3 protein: CASSFNREKLFF
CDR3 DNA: TGTGCCAGCAGCTTTAACCGGGAAAAACTGTTTTTT

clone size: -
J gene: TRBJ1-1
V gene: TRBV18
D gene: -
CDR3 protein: CASSPQGESAFF
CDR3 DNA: TGTGCCAGCTCACCACAGGGGGAGTCGGCTTTCTTT

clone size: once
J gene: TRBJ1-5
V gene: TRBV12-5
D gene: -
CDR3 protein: CASGGEAVQPQHF
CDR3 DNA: TGTGCTAGTGGCGGAGAGGCGGTTCAGCCCCAGCATTTT

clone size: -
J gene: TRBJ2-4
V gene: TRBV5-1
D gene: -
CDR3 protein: CASSLYGQLLAKNIQYF
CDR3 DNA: TGCGCCAGCAGCTTGTACGGACAACTATTAGCCAAAAACATTCAGTACTTC

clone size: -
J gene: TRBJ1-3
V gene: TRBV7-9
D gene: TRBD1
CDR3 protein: CASSSGGRGNTIYF
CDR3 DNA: TGTGCCAGCAGCTCAGGGGGCCGCGGAAACACCATATATTTT

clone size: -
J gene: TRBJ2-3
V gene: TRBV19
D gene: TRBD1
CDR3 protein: CASSRQGVGTDTQYF
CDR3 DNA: TGTGCCAGTAGTAGACAGGGGGTCGGGACAGATACGCAGTATTTT

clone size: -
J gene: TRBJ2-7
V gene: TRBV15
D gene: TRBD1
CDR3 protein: CATSRPATGPYEQYF
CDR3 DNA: TGTGCCACCAGCAGACCCGCGACAGGGCCCTACGAGCAGTACTTC

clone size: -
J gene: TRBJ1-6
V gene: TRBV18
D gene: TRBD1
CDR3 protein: CASSPGTGNSPLHF
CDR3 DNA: TGTGCCAGCTCACCCGGGACAGGGAATTCACCCCTCCACTTT

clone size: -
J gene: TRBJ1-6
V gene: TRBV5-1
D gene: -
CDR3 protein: CASRLDPSVSPLHF
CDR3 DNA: TGCGCCAGCAGATTGGACCCGAGCGTTTCACCCCTCCACTTT

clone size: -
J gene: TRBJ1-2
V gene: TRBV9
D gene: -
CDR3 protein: CASSADLGHQAYGYTF
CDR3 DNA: TGTGCCAGCAGCGCCGATCTGGGACACCAGGCCTATGGCTACACCTTC

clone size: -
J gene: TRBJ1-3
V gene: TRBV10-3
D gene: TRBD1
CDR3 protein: CAISEFGQGTSSGNTIYF
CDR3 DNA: TGTGCCATCAGTGAGTTTGGACAGGGGACGAGCTCTGGAAACACCATATATTTT

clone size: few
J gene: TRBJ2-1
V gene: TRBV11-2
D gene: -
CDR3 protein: CASSLHNEQFF
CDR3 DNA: TGTGCCAGCAGCCTCCACAATGAGCAGTTCTTC

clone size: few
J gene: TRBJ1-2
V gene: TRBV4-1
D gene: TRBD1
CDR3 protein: CASSQESGGGYTF
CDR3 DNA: TGCGCCAGCAGCCAAGAGTCAGGGGGTGGCTACACCTTC

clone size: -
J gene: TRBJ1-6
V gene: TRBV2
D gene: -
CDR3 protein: CASSEVGQQSAYNSPLHF
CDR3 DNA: TGTGCCAGCAGTGAAGTGGGGCAGCAGAGCGCTTATAATTCACCCCTCCACTTT

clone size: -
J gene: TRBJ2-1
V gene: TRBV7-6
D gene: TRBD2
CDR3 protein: CASETSGSREQFF
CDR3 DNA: TGTGCCAGCGAGACTAGCGGGAGTCGTGAGCAGTTCTTC

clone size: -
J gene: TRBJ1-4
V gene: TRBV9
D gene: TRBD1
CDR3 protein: CASSPTGAANEKLFF
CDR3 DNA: TGTGCCAGCAGCCCGACAGGGGCGGCTAATGAAAAACTGTTTTTT

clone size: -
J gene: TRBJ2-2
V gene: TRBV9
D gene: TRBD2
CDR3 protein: CASSVVVLAGETGELFF
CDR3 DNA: TGTGCCAGCAGCGTAGTTGTACTAGCGGGAGAAACCGGGGAGCTGTTTTTT

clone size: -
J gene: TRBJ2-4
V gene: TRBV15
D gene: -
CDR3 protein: CATSRGEQEKNIQYF
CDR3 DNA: TGTGCCACCAGCAGGGGTGAACAGGAGAAAAACATTCAGTACTTC

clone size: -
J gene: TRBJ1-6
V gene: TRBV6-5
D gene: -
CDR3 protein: CASRRPVNSPLHF
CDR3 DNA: TGTGCCAGCAGGAGGCCAGTCAATTCACCCCTCCACTTT

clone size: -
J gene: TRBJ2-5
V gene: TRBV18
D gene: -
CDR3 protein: CASSPRSGSETQYF
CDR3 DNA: TGTGCCAGCTCACCACGTTCAGGGTCGGAGACCCAGTACTTC

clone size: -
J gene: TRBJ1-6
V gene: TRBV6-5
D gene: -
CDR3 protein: CASLGVPNSPLHF
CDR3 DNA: TGTGCCAGTTTAGGGGTGCCTAATTCACCCCTCCACTTT

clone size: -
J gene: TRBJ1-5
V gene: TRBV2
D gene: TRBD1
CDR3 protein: CASSPLDRARGQPQHF
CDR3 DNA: TGTGCCAGCAGTCCTCTGGACAGGGCCCGAGGACAGCCCCAGCATTTT

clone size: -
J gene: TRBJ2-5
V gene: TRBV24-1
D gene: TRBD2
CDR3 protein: CATSAAGLAGSETQYF
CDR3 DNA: TGTGCCACCAGTGCCGCGGGACTAGCGGGATCAGAGACCCAGTACTTC

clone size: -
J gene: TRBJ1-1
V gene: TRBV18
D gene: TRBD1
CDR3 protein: CASSPRTGVGDTEAFF
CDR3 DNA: TGTGCCAGCTCACCCCGGACAGGGGTGGGGGACACTGAAGCTTTCTTT

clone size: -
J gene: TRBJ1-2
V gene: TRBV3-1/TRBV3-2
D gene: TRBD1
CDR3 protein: CASSRVDRGLGYTF
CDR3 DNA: TGTGCCAGCAGCCGTGTCGACAGGGGGCTTGGCTACACCTTC

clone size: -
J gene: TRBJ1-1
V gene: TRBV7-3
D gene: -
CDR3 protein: CASSLKVQGEAFF
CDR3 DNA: TGTGCCAGCAGCTTAAAGGTGCAGGGAGAAGCTTTCTTT

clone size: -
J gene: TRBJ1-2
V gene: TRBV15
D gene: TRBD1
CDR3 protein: CATSTGTGGIYGYTF
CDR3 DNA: TGTGCCACCAGCACCGGGACAGGGGGCATCTATGGCTACACCTTC

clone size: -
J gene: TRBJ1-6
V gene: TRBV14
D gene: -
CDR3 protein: CASSLVEGNSPLHF
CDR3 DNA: TGTGCCAGCAGCCTCGTGGAGGGAAATTCACCCCTCCACTTT

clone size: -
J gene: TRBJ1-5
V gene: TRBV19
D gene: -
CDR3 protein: CASSIAGRAHSNQPQHF
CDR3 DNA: TGTGCCAGTAGTATAGCGGGCAGGGCCCATAGCAATCAGCCCCAGCATTTT

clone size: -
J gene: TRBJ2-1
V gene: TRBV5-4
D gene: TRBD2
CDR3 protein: CASSLEGSGRTVEQFF
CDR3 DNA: TGTGCCAGCAGCTTGGAAGGTAGCGGGAGAACGGTTGAGCAGTTCTTC

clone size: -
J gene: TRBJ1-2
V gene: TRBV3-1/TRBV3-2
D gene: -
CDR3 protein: CASTAAGVELRPYTF
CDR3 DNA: TGTGCCAGCACCGCCGCGGGGGTCGAACTAAGGCCATACACCTTC

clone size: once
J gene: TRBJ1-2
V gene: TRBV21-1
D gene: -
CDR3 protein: CASSIRTGGRNYGYTF
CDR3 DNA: TGTGCCAGCAGCATACGGACAGGAGGAAGGAACTATGGCTACACCTTC

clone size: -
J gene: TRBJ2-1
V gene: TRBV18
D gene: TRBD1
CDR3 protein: CASSPRSMTGGNEQFF
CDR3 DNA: TGTGCCAGCTCACCCAGATCCATGACAGGGGGCAATGAGCAGTTCTTC

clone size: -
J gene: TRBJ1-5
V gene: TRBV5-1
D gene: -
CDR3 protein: CASSLDGFNSNQPQHF
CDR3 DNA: TGCGCCAGCAGCTTGGACGGGTTTAATAGCAATCAGCCCCAGCATTTT

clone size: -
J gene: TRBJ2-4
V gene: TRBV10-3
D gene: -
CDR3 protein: CAIRSGQLAKNIQYF
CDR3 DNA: TGTGCCATCAGGAGCGGGCAACTAGCCAAAAACATTCAGTACTTC

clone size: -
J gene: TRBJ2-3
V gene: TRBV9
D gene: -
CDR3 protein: CASSVGQIFTDTQYF
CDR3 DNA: TGTGCCAGCAGCGTAGGGCAAATTTTCACAGATACGCAGTATTTT

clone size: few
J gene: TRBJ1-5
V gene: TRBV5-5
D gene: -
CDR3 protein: CASSLWGDQPQHF
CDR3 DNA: TGTGCCAGCAGCTTATGGGGGGATCAGCCCCAGCATTTT

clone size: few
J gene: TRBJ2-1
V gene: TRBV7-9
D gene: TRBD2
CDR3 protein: CASSTPGLAHGEQFF
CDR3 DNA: TGTGCCAGCAGCACTCCGGGACTAGCCCACGGTGAGCAGTTCTTC

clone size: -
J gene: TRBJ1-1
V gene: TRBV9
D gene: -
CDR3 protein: CARRVGGGQGLMNTEAFF
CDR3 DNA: TGTGCCCGCCGCGTCGGGGGGGGCCAGGGGCTCATGAACACTGAAGCTTTCTTT

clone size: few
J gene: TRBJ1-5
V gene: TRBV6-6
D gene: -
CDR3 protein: CASSYDGAQPQHF
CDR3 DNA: TGTGCCAGCAGTTACGATGGGGCACAGCCCCAGCATTTT

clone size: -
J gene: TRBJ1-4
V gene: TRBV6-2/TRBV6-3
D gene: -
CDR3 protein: CASSLQGVNEKLFF
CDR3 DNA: TGTGCCAGCAGTTTACAGGGTGTTAATGAAAAACTGTTTTTT

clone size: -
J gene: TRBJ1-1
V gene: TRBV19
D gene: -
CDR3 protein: CASSPGHRNTEAFF
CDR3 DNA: TGTGCCAGTAGCCCGGGACATAGGAACACTGAAGCTTTCTTT

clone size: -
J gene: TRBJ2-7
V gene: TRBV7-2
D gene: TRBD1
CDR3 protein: CASSFDRGAYEQYF
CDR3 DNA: TGTGCCAGCAGCTTCGACAGGGGGGCCTACGAGCAGTACTTC

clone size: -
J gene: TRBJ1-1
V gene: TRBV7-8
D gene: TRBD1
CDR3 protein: CASSQNRGRTEAFF
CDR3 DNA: TGTGCCAGCAGCCAGAATAGGGGGCGGACTGAAGCTTTCTTT

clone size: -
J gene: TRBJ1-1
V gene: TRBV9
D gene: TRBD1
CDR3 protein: CASSVSDRVSTEAFF
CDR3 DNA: TGTGCCAGCAGCGTATCGGACAGGGTGAGCACTGAAGCTTTCTTT

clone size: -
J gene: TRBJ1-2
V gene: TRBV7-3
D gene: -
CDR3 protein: CASSLTGTQLDYGYTF
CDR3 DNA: TGTGCCAGCAGCTTAACTGGGACTCAATTAGACTATGGCTACACCTTC

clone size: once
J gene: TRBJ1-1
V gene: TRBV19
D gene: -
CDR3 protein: CASSMIREDTEAFF
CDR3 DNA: TGTGCCAGTAGTATGATCAGGGAGGACACTGAAGCTTTCTTT

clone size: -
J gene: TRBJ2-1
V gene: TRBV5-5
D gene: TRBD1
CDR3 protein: CASSLEPGTGGYNEQFF
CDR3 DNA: TGTGCCAGCAGCTTGGAACCCGGGACAGGGGGCTACAATGAGCAGTTCTTC

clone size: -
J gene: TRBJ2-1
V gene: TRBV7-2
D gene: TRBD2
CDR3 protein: CASSPRREGLGEQFF
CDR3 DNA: TGTGCCAGCAGCCCCAGGAGGGAGGGCCTGGGCGAGCAGTTCTTC

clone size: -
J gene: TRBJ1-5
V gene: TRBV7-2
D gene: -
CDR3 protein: CASSLLEQPQHF
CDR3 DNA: TGTGCCAGCAGCTTATTGGAGCAGCCCCAGCATTTT

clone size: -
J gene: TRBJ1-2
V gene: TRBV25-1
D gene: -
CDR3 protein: CASRREGLSGYTF
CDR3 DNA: TGTGCCAGCAGGAGGGAGGGCTTGAGTGGCTACACCTTC